Sequencing of this T cell receptor beta chain was carried out in a study of blood T cell repertoires in COVID-19 (TCRdb year 2020). Broadly, across the study: Samples covering the acute and convalescent phases of COVID-19 were provided by collaborators in the United States, Italy and Spain. Sample metadata almost always included a de-identified subject ID, COVID-19 status, age in years and sex. Subjects who had been exposed to COVID-19, were actively infected with it, or had recovered from it provided the deeply sampled blood TCRbeta repertoires that made up the dataset. The samples were drawn from the first 160 participants of the ongoing ImmuneRACE study and from about 1,200 subjects provided by 6 global collaborators. The material from the prospective study consisted of cDNA or gDNA derived from T cells, B-cell-depleted T cells, or PBMCs. Where available, HLA class I and class II types were obtained from metadata supplied by the sample provider rather than from assay-based typing. The repertoires were made available in a free public database intended to serve as a resource for research on the immune response to SARS-CoV-2.

What the research found in general, with its limitations: How much clinical and demographic metadata was included differed by source and by participant, and the metadata was provided uncurated.

Trimming removed 3 bases from V and 10 bases from J; the gene matches leave 1 base unexplained. In the germline V gene, CDR1 corresponds to SGHTA and CDR2 to FQGTGA. The CDR3 has 14 amino acids, counting the end cysteine and phenylalanine. Solely the CDR3 DNA is kept, with 42 bases framed from the first base. Collaborating institutions collected whole blood in K2EDTA tubes following their own protocols. For TCRbeta analysis, collaborators shipped samples as frozen whole blood, isolated PBMCs, or DNA extracted from either of those sample types. TCRbeta CDR3 regions were amplified from genomic DNA using the immunoSEQ Assay, a bias-controlled multiplex PCR. The authors processed their data as follows. The number of nucleated cells in each sample was estimated from the amplification of reference gene primers within the assay. To quantify the absolute abundance of each unique TCRbeta CDR3 rearrangement, sequence reads were collapsed and filtered. For each sample, productive Simpson clonality was calculated by taking the square root of Simpson's diversity index across productive rearrangements. TCRdb re-hosts the immuneACCESS table, in-frame sequences only. Its copies lack some clones; in the studies checked, an unresolved V gene accounts for under half of them, and the cause for the rest is not known. V and J calls and clone size are as listed in that table; D and trimming were resolved from the DNA. The sample has 75,000 or so clones on record, approximately 90% of them singletons. Nearly 5% of the sample is in the top ten clones.

Worth noting for this clone: Its antigen is not yet known. It has no much larger one-base neighbor in the sample; base qualities were not kept.

The sequenced material came from peripheral blood. The TCR was taken from a woman aged 80 or over with active or convalescent COVID-19. The rearrangement combines TRBV7-3 with TRBJ2-1, with 15 bases matching TRBD2. The CDR3 sequence is CASSFGTSGGEQFF. The DNA sequence reads TGTGCCAGCAGCTTCGGGACTAGCGGGGGGGAGCAGTTCTTC. With the rest looked up from the reference TRBV7-3 and TRBJ2-1 genes rather than sequenced, the full variable domain is GAGVSQTPSNKVTEKGKYVELRCDPISGHTALYWYRQSLGQGPEFLIYFQGTGAADDSGLPNDRFFAVRPEGSVSTLKIQRTERGDSAVYLCASSFGTSGGEQFFGPGTRLTVL.